This TCR beta chain derives from a study of blood T cell repertoires in COVID-19. Background on the study: Both acute and convalescent COVID-19 samples were obtained from the United States, Italy and Spain.

The V end lost 3 bases, the J end lost 3 bases, and 20 bases lay between the germline ends. This CDR3 is 17 amino acids long. The germline V gene encodes CDR1 LNHDA and CDR2 SQIVND (reference sequence). Some clones are missing from TCRdb's copy, which holds only in-frame ones; the method was immunoSEQ multiplex PCR. The sample records approximately 19,000 clones, almost 90% being singletons. This chain connects TRBV19 to TRBJ1-1, with D possibly matching TRBD1 (5 bases). Sequencing used peripheral blood. The source is a human donor in a cohort sampled during active COVID-19. This CDR3 is CASSIGQGRWGHTEAFF. CDR3 DNA sequence: TGTGCCAGTAGTATTGGCCAGGGAAGATGGGGTCACACTGAAGCTTTCTTT. Based on the CDR3 plus reference TRBV19 and TRBJ1-1, the full variable domain is DGGITQSPKYLFRKEGQNVTLSCEQNLNHDAMYWYRQDPGQGLRLIYYSQIVNDFQKGDIAEGYSVSREKKESFPLTVTSAQKNPTAFYLCASSIGQGRWGHTEAFFGQGTRLTVV.